This T cell receptor (beta chain) emerged from a study of blood T cell repertoires in COVID-19. Generated by immunoSEQ multiplex PCR, the TCRdb table keeps only in-frame clones and is missing some. The sample includes approximately 280,000 clones, 85% to 90% seen only once; the top ten take under 2.5%. Comments on this clone: Distinct nucleotide sequences in the sample also encode this CDR3.

This clonotype was obtained from a woman in her fifties or sixties who had recovered from COVID-19. Sequencing was done on a sample of PBMCs or T cells enriched from blood (not recorded which).

The DNA for the CDR3 is TGCGCCAGCAGCTTGGCGGGTGGGGAAAAACTGTTTTTT. This gives the protein CASSLAGGEKLFF. The rearrangement joins TRBV5-1 to TRBJ1-4; D gene ambiguous. Deletions cut 0 bases from V and 8 bases from J, with 8 bases between. This CDR3 comprises 13 residues. CDR1 and CDR2 (germline): SGHRS, YFSETQ.